These T cell receptor beta chains were read from a single sample in a study of blood T cell repertoires in COVID-19. TCRdb keeps only in-frame clones here, not all; method: immunoSEQ multiplex PCR. The sample has about 180,000 clones; 65% to 90% are singletons. Input material: peripheral blood. These receptor sequences come from a man aged 50 or older with active or convalescent COVID-19. Each CDR3 is given with its conserved first and last residue. A D gene is named only where the DNA matches it firmly. The size entry is marked missing in some rows and otherwise reads once, few, many or a size class.

>TRBV3-1/TRBV3-2|TRBJ1-6|TRBD1|NA
TGTGCCAGCAAAGTTACCGGGACAGGGGGTTCACCCCTCCACTTT
CASKVTGTGGSPLHF
>TRBV24-1|TRBJ2-1|NA|NA
TGTGCCACCAGTGATGTAGGGGTTGGGCAGTTCTTC
CATSDVGVGQFF
>TRBV11-2|TRBJ1-5|TRBD1|few
TGTGCCAGCAGCTTAGACTGGACAGGGTCGGGACAGCCCCAGCATTTT
CASSLDWTGSGQPQHF
>TRBV29-1|TRBJ2-7|TRBD1|NA
TGCAGCGTTGGGGGGACAGACCCCTACGAGCAGTACTTC
CSVGGTDPYEQYF
>TRBV9|TRBJ2-7|NA|NA
TGTGCCAGCAGCGTAGCTCCGTCCGCTGGGGGCCTCTCCTACGAGCAGTACTTC
CASSVAPSAGGLSYEQYF
>TRBV6-5|TRBJ1-2|TRBD1|NA
TGTGCCAGCAGGACGGACAGGGCTTTTAACTATGGCTACACCTTC
CASRTDRAFNYGYTF
>TRBV9|TRBJ2-3|TRBD1|NA
TGTGCCAGCAGCACCCGACAGGGGGCGAGCACAGATACGCAGTATTTT
CASSTRQGASTDTQYF
>TRBV9|TRBJ1-2|TRBD1|NA
TGTGCCAGCACCGAGGGACAGGGGAGCTATGGCTACACCTTC
CASTEGQGSYGYTF
>TRBV11-1|TRBJ1-2|NA|once
TGTGCCAGCAGCCCGGGGTATGGCTACACCTTC
CASSPGYGYTF
>TRBV19|TRBJ2-2|NA|NA
TGTGCCAGTAGTATATGGATTAGGAGGGACACCGGGGAGCTGTTTTTT
CASSIWIRRDTGELFF
>TRBV6-4|TRBJ2-5|TRBD1|NA
TGTGCCAGCAGTGACGGAACGTGCGGACAGGGGAAGGAGACCCAGTACTTC
CASSDGTCGQGKETQYF
>TRBV6-5|TRBJ1-4|TRBD1|NA
TGTGCCAGCAGTTTGACAGGGATTAGTGAAAAACTGTTTTTT
CASSLTGISEKLFF
>TRBV29-1|TRBJ1-2|NA|NA
TGCAGCGTTGTCATATTGCAGGGGTCATCGGGCTACACCTTC
CSVVILQGSSGYTF
>TRBV2|TRBJ2-7|TRBD2|NA
TGTGCCAGCAGGGAACTAGCGGGGGTTTACGAGCAGTACTTC
CASRELAGVYEQYF
>TRBV3-1/TRBV3-2|TRBJ2-7|NA|NA
TGTGCCAGCAGCCAAGGAGGGTACGAGCAGTACTTC
CASSQGGYEQYF
>TRBV24-1|TRBJ1-1|NA|NA
TGTGCCACCAGGGGGCCGCTGAACACTGAAGCTTTCTTT
CATRGPLNTEAFF
>TRBV7-9|TRBJ2-5|NA|NA
TGTGCCAGCAAGTATGCGACTCAAGAGACCCAGTACTTC
CASKYATQETQYF
>TRBV30|TRBJ1-1|NA|NA
TGTGCCTGGAGTAAAGCGCGGGAGGGAGTGAACACTGAAGCTTTCTTT
CAWSKAREGVNTEAFF
>TRBV9|TRBJ2-3|NA|NA
TGTGCCAGCAGCGTAGACCAGAAATCCACAGATACGCAGTATTTT
CASSVDQKSTDTQYF
>TRBV11-1|TRBJ2-7|TRBD1|NA
TGTGCCAGCAGTCAGGACAGGAACTACGAGCAGTACTTC
CASSQDRNYEQYF
>TRBV12-5|TRBJ2-1|NA|NA
TGTGCTAGTGGTTTTTCCCCCGTAGCGTTTGGCGGATCGGGCTCCTACAATGAGCAGTTCTTC
CASGFSPVAFGGSGSYNEQFF
>TRBV10-2|TRBJ1-1|NA|NA
TGCGCCAGCCTCCTAGGTGCGGACACTGAAGCTTTCTTT
CASLLGADTEAFF
>TRBV4-1|TRBJ2-5|TRBD2|many
TGCGCCAGCAGCCCCCGCCTAGCGGGAGGGCCGGAGACCCAGTACTTC
CASSPRLAGGPETQYF
>TRBV14|TRBJ2-1|TRBD2|NA
TGTGCCAGCAGCCTTTCTAGCGGGAGGTCCCTATCCAATGAGCAGTTCTTC
CASSLSSGRSLSNEQFF
>TRBV27|TRBJ2-2|TRBD2|few
TGTGCCAGCAGACCAATTGCCGGGACTAGCGGGAGATCGAACACCGGGGAGCTGTTTTTT
CASRPIAGTSGRSNTGELFF
>TRBV18|TRBJ1-2|TRBD1|NA
TGTGCCAGCTCACCGATGGACAGGGAGGGCTACACCTTC
CASSPMDREGYTF
>TRBV6-2/TRBV6-3|TRBJ1-5|NA|NA
TGTGCCAGCAGTTACTCTGCTCGCCTGGAGAGCAATCAGCCCCAGCATTTT
CASSYSARLESNQPQHF
>TRBV5-1|TRBJ2-1|TRBD1|NA
TGCGCCAGCAGCCTACCAGGGACAGACAATGAGCAGTTCTTC
CASSLPGTDNEQFF
>TRBV18|TRBJ1-6|NA|NA
TGTGCCAGCTCAATGCTGGGCAGGGGTGATTCACCCCTCCACTTT
CASSMLGRGDSPLHF
>TRBV7-9|TRBJ1-2|TRBD1|few
TGTGCCAGCAGAGCGGGAGGGGGCGACTATGGCTACACCTTC
CASRAGGGDYGYTF
>TRBV4-1|TRBJ2-7|NA|NA
TGCGCCAGCAGCCAAGACAGGGCAAGTCCCTACGAGCAGTACTTC
CASSQDRASPYEQYF
>TRBV3-1/TRBV3-2|TRBJ1-2|TRBD1|once
TGTGCCAGCAGCACGGACAGGGGGAACTATGGCTACACCTTC
CASSTDRGNYGYTF
>TRBV19|TRBJ2-1|TRBD1|NA
TGTGCCAGTAGTATAGCGCGGACAGGGATTCATGAGCAGTTCTTC
CASSIARTGIHEQFF
>TRBV28|TRBJ1-2|NA|NA
TGTGCCAGCAGTCCCGCGGGGTTTGGGTACAATAACTATGGCTACACCTTC
CASSPAGFGYNNYGYTF
>TRBV7-9|TRBJ1-4|NA|NA
TGTGCCAGCAGCCCTGACCGACGGGCTAATGAAAAACTGTTTTTT
CASSPDRRANEKLFF
>TRBV3-1/TRBV3-2|TRBJ1-6|TRBD1|once
TGTGCCAGCAGCCCAACGCCCCCGAGACAGGGAGGTTCTGGCAATTCACCCCTCCACTTT
CASSPTPPRQGGSGNSPLHF
>TRBV28|TRBJ2-7|TRBD1|NA
TGTGCCAGCGGGACAGCCAATTCCTACGAGCAGTACTTC
CASGTANSYEQYF
>TRBV6-5|TRBJ1-1|NA|NA
TGTGCCAGCAGTCCGAGGGACAATGGGATTGAAGCTTTCTTT
CASSPRDNGIEAFF
>TRBV5-1|TRBJ1-2|TRBD1|NA
TGCGCCAGCAGCTTGGAAGGGGGACAGGGAGCCCATGGCTACACCTTC
CASSLEGGQGAHGYTF
>TRBV7-6|TRBJ1-2|NA|few
TGTGCCAGCAGCTTAGATAGGGAGTATGGCTACACCTTC
CASSLDREYGYTF
>TRBV15|TRBJ2-1|TRBD2|once
TGTGCCACCAGCAGACCCAGCGGGAGTGGAAGGGACAATGAGCAGTTCTTC
CATSRPSGSGRDNEQFF
>TRBV12-3/TRBV12-4|TRBJ2-3|NA|NA
TGTGCCAGCAGATCCGGTGGCACAGATACGCAGTATTTT
CASRSGGTDTQYF
>TRBV5-4|TRBJ1-2|NA|NA
TGTGCCAGCAGTACCCCCCTTTCAGGGGCCGTCTATGGCTACACCTTC
CASSTPLSGAVYGYTF
>TRBV5-1|TRBJ2-1|NA|NA
TGCGCCAGCTTAAGGGAGGACCCTACCTACAATGAGCAGTTCTTC
CASLREDPTYNEQFF
>TRBV10-3|TRBJ1-1|NA|NA
TGTGCCATCGGTCCCAGGTTGGGCACTGAAGCTTTCTTT
CAIGPRLGTEAFF
>TRBV7-9|TRBJ1-2|TRBD1|NA
TGTGCCAGCAGCAAAAAGGACAGGGGAGGTGGCTACACCTTC
CASSKKDRGGGYTF
>TRBV12-3/TRBV12-4|TRBJ1-5|NA|NA
TGTGCCAGCAGTTTCCCCAGTGGGCCCCAGCATTTT
CASSFPSGPQHF
>TRBV19|TRBJ2-1|NA|NA
TGTGCCAGTAGTATTAGAGGAAATGAGCAGTTCTTC
CASSIRGNEQFF
>TRBV4-2|TRBJ1-2|TRBD1|many
TGTGCCAGCAGCCAGGGACAGGGCCTCGGCTATGGCTACACCTTC
CASSQGQGLGYGYTF
>TRBV7-3|TRBJ2-2|NA|NA
TGTGCCAGCAGCCCAAGGGGGGGTAACACCGGGGAGCTGTTTTTT
CASSPRGGNTGELFF
>TRBV5-6|TRBJ1-2|TRBD1|few
TGTGCCAGCAGATCGGGCGGACAGGGAGGAACTGGCTACACCTTC
CASRSGGQGGTGYTF
>TRBV11-2|TRBJ2-7|NA|NA
TGTGCCAGCAGTCCCACTGTAGGGGGGGCTTTTGCCTACGAGCAGTACTTC
CASSPTVGGAFAYEQYF